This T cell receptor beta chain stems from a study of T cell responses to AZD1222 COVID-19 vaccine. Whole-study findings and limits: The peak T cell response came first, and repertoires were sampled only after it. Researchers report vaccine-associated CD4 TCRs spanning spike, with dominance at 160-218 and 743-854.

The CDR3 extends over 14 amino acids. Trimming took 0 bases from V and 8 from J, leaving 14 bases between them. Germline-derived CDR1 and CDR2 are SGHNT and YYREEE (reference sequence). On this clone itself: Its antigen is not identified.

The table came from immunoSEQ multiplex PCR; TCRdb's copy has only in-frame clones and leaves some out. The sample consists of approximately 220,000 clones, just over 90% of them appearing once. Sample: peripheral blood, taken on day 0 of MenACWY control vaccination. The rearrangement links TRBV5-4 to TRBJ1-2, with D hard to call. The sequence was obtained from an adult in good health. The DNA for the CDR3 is TGTGCCAGCAGCTTGGGGGGTTCAGACTTGGGCTACACCTTC. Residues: CASSLGGSDLGYTF.